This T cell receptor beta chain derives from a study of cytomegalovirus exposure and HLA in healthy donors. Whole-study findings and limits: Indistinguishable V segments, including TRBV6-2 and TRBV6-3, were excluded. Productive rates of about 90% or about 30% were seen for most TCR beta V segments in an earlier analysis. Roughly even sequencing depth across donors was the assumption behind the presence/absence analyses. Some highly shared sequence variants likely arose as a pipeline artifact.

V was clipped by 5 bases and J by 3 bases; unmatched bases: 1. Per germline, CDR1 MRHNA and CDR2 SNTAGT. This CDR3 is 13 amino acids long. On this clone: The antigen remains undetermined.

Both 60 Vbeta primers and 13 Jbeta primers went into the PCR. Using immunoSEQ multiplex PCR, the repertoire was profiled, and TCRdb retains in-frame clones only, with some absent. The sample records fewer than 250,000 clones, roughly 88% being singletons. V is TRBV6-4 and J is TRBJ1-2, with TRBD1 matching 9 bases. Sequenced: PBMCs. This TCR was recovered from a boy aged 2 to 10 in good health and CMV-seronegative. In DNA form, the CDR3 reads TGTGCCAGCAGTCGGACAGGGGACTATGGCTACACCTTC. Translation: CASSRTGDYGYTF.